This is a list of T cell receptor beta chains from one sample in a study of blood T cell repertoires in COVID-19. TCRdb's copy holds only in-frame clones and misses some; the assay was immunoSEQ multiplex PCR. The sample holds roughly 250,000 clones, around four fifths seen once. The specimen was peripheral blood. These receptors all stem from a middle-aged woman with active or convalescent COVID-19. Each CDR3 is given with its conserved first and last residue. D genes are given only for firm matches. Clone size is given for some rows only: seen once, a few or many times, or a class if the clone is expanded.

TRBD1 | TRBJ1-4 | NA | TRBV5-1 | CASRTGGRQSNEKLFF | TGCGCCAGCCGAACAGGGGGCCGCCAATCGAATGAAAAACTGTTTTTT
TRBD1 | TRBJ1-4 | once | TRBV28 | CASSTGQGREKLFF | TGTGCCAGCAGTACAGGACAGGGTCGCGAAAAACTGTTTTTT
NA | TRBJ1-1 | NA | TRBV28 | CAVGPEAFF | TGTGCCGTGGGGCCTGAAGCTTTCTTT
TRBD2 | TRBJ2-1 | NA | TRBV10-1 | CASQPGGAYNEQFF | TGCGCCAGCCAGCCGGGGGGGGCCTACAATGAGCAGTTCTTC
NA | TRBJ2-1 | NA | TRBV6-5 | CASSSPLAFEQFF | TGTGCCAGCAGTTCCCCCCTAGCGTTTGAGCAGTTCTTC
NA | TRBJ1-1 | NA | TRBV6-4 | CASSSSPGVTEAFF | TGTGCCAGCAGTTCGTCCCCAGGGGTTACTGAAGCTTTCTTT
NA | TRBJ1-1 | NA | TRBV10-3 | CAISITGKNTEAFF | TGTGCCATCAGTATTACAGGAAAGAACACTGAAGCTTTCTTT
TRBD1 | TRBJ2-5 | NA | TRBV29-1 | CSVRQGDQETQYF | TGCAGCGTGCGACAGGGAGATCAAGAGACCCAGTACTTC
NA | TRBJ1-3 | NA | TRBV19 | CASIGGNTIYF | TGTGCCAGTATCGGTGGAAACACCATATATTTT
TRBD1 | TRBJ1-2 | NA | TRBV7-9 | CASSLALKQGAKDYGYTF | TGTGCCAGCAGCTTAGCTTTGAAACAGGGGGCGAAGGACTATGGCTACACCTTC
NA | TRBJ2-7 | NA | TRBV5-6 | CASSLSTGREQYF | TGTGCCAGCAGCTTGTCCACAGGGCGCGAGCAGTACTTC
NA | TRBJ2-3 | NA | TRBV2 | CASSYRAGADTQYF | TGTGCCAGCAGTTACAGGGCTGGGGCAGATACGCAGTATTTT
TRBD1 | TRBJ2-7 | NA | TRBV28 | CASWTGGEQYF | TGTGCCAGCTGGACAGGGGGCGAGCAGTACTTC
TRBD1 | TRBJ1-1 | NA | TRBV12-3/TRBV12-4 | CASSGQGETEAFF | TGTGCCAGCAGTGGACAGGGAGAAACTGAAGCTTTCTTT
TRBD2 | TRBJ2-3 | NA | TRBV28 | CASSLAGEYTQYF | TGTGCCAGCAGTCTAGCGGGGGAATATACGCAGTATTTT
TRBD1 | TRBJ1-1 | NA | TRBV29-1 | CSVVGGAYTEAFF | TGCAGCGTTGTAGGGGGCGCATACACTGAAGCTTTCTTT
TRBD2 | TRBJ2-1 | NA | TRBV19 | CASSIPGGGIYNEQFF | TGTGCCAGTAGTATCCCCGGGGGGGGCATCTACAATGAGCAGTTCTTC
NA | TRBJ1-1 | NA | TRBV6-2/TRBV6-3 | CASSQEKYTEAFF | TGTGCCAGCAGTCAGGAAAAGTACACTGAAGCTTTCTTT
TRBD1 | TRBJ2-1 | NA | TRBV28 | CASTPDRAPYNEQFF | TGTGCCAGCACCCCGGACAGGGCGCCCTACAATGAGCAGTTCTTC
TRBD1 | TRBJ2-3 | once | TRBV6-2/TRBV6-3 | CASSRRDRNTDTQYF | TGTGCCAGCAGCCGCCGGGACAGGAACACAGATACGCAGTATTTT
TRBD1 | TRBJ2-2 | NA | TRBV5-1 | CAGRQGALNTGELFF | TGCGCCGGAAGACAGGGGGCCCTGAACACCGGGGAGCTGTTTTTT
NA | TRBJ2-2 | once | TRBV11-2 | CASSLRPRGGNGELFF | TGTGCCAGCAGCTTAAGGCCCAGGGGTGGTAACGGGGAGCTGTTTTTT
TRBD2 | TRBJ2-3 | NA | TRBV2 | CASSEISAGGTDTQYF | TGTGCCAGCAGTGAGATTTCGGCGGGGGGGACAGATACGCAGTATTTT
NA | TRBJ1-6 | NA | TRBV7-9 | CASRSVGGDNSPLHF | TGTGCCAGCAGGTCTGTCGGGGGGGATAATTCACCCCTCCACTTT
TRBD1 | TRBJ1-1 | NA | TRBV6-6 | CASSRGQGWLNTEAFF | TGTGCCAGCAGTCGAGGACAGGGATGGTTGAACACTGAAGCTTTCTTT
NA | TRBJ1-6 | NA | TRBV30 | CAASEGEPSSPLHF | TGTGCCGCCTCAGAGGGGGAGCCAAGTTCACCCCTCCACTTT
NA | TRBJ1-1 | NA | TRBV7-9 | CASSSTGKADAFF | TGTGCCAGCAGCTCCACAGGGAAGGCTGACGCTTTCTTT
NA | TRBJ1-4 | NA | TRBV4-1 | CASSQTYSLEKLFF | TGCGCCAGCAGCCAAACCTATTCATTAGAAAAACTGTTTTTT
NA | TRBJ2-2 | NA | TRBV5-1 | CASSLQPDTGELFF | TGCGCCAGCAGCTTACAGCCGGACACCGGGGAGCTGTTTTTT
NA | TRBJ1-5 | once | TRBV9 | CASSPGGVNQPQHF | TGTGCCAGCAGCCCCGGGGGGGTCAATCAGCCCCAGCATTTT
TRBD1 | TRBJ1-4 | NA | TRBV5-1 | CASSTGTGNEKLFF | TGCGCCAGCAGCACGGGGACAGGGAATGAAAAACTGTTTTTT
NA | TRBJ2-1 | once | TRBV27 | CASTQTTGNNEQFF | TGTGCCAGCACCCAGACTACAGGGAACAATGAGCAGTTCTTC
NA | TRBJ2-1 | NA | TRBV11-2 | CASSLRGDSSYNEQFF | TGTGCCAGCAGCTTACGCGGGGATAGCTCCTACAATGAGCAGTTCTTC
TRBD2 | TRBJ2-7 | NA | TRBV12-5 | CASGSEGEGRYEQYF | TGTGCTAGTGGTTCCGAAGGGGAGGGGAGATACGAGCAGTACTTC
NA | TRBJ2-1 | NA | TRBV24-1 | CATSELDSTSYNEQFF | TGTGCCACCAGTGAGCTAGACAGTACGTCCTACAATGAGCAGTTCTTC
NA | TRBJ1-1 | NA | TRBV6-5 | CASSYGTSTEAFF | TGTGCCAGCAGTTACGGTACTAGCACTGAAGCTTTCTTT
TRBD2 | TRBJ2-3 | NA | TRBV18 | CASSPAGRADTQYF | TGTGCCAGCTCACCGGCAGGGAGGGCAGATACGCAGTATTTT
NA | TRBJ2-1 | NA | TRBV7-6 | CASSNGPGNPYNEQFF | TGTGCCAGCAGCAATGGCCCAGGGAACCCCTACAATGAGCAGTTCTTC
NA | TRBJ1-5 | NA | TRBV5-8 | CASSWGRRGNQPQHF | TGTGCCAGCAGCTGGGGCCGGAGGGGCAATCAGCCCCAGCATTTT
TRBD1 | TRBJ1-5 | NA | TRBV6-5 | CASRLGTVNQPQHF | TGTGCCAGCAGATTGGGGACAGTCAATCAGCCCCAGCATTTT